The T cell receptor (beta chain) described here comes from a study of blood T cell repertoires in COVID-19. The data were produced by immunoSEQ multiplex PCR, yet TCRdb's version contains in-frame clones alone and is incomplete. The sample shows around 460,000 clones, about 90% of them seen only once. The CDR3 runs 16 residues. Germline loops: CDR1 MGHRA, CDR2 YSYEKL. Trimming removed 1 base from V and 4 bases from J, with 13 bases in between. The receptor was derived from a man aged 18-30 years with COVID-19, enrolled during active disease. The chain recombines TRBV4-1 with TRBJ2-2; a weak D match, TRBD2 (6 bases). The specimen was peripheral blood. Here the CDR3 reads CASSQGSRRATGELFF. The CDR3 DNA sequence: TGCGCCAGCAGCCAAGGATCTAGGAGGGCCACCGGGGAGCTGTTTTTT.